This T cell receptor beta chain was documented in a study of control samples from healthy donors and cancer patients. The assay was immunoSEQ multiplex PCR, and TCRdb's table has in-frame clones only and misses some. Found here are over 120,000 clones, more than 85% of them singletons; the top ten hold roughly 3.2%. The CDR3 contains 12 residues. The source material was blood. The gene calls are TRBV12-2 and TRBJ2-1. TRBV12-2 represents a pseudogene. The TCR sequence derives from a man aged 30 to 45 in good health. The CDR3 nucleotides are TGTGCAAGTCGCTCCCCAACCCGTAAAAGGTTCTTC. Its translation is CASRSPTRKRFF.